Here is one T cell receptor (beta chain) with its context. The antigen is unknown. Clones were sequenced by immunoSEQ multiplex PCR, and TCRdb holds only the in-frame ones, with some missing. The table lists around 100,000 clones, about 90% of them singletons. This sample is drawn from a study of T cell responses to AZD1222 COVID-19 vaccine. Study-wide points: CD4 TCRs linked to vaccination spanned spike, dominating at 160-218 and 743-854. Reports say nearly half of spike-specific TCRs go after unmutated variant regions.

Trimming took off 7 bases at V and 4 bases at J, with 16 bases between the two ends. Germline V gene data show CDR1 as MDHEN and CDR2 as SYDVKM. The CDR3 extends over 15 amino acids. This TCR was sampled from an adult in good health. The chain employs TRBV28 and TRBJ2-2; tentatively, D is TRBD2 (7 bases). The material was peripheral blood, obtained on day 0 of AZD1222 vaccination. This chain's CDR3 is CASTQGGAGTGELFF. CDR3 in DNA: TGTGCCAGCACCCAAGGGGGGGCGGGCACCGGGGAGCTGTTTTTT.